These T cell receptor beta chains were read from a single sample in a study of graft-versus-host responses after intestinal transplantation. Their antigen targets remain unknown. Generated by immunoSEQ multiplex PCR, the TCRdb table keeps only in-frame clones and is missing some. This sample has about 100,000 clones, with about 90% found just once. The sequencing here drew on unstimulated CD4+ T cells sorted from spleen or lymph node cells, taken before transplant. Receptors were obtained from a human donor who was the organ donor for an intestinal transplant. CDR3s include the opening cysteine and the closing phenylalanine or tryptophan. A D gene is named only where the DNA matches it firmly. Clone size appears in some rows only: once, few, many, or a class for an expanded clone.

j_call v_call clone_size d_call cdr3_nt cdr3_aa
TRBJ1-6 TRBV10-2 . . TGCGCCAGCAGCCAACAGGGTGGCGTGAATTCACCCCTCCACTTT CASSQQGGVNSPLHF
TRBJ2-7 TRBV5-6 . . TGTGCCAGCAGCTTGGGCTTTGGGCTTTCCTACGAGCAGTACTTC CASSLGFGLSYEQYF
TRBJ2-5 TRBV7-8 . TRBD1 TGTGCCAGCAGCTTTAGGCCACAGGGGCTGTGGGAGACCCAGTACTTC CASSFRPQGLWETQYF
TRBJ1-3 TRBV30 . . TGTGCCTGGAGTGAAGCAGGATCTAGAAACACCATATATTTT CAWSEAGSRNTIYF
TRBJ2-6 TRBV19 . . TGTGCCAGTAGTCCTTGGTTCTCTGGGGCCAACGTCCTGACTTTC CASSPWFSGANVLTF
TRBJ2-2 TRBV14 . . TGTGCCAGCAGCCAATGGGAGGCCGGGGAGCTGTTTTTT CASSQWEAGELFF
TRBJ1-2 TRBV6-5 . . TGTGCCAGCAGCTCGTCGCCCTCAGGAAACTATGGCTACACCTTC CASSSSPSGNYGYTF
TRBJ1-6 TRBV6-5 . . TGTGCCAGCGTTGGGAGCTCCTATAATTCACCCCTCCACTTT CASVGSSYNSPLHF
TRBJ2-7 TRBV7-9 . . TGTGCCAGCAGCTTTCTAACAGGGCAGTCTTCCGAGCAGTACTTC CASSFLTGQSSEQYF
TRBJ2-5 TRBV11-2 . . TGTGCCAGCAGCTTAGGGGAACGGGAGACCCAGTACTTC CASSLGERETQYF
TRBJ1-1 TRBV5-1 . . TGCGCCAGCAGCCTGGGGACCACTGAAGCTTTCTTT CASSLGTTEAFF
TRBJ1-1 TRBV30 . . TGTGCCTGGAGTGTCTTTCGGGGGAACACTGAAGCTTTCTTT CAWSVFRGNTEAFF
TRBJ2-5 TRBV5-1 . TRBD2 TGCGCCAGCAACTTAGCGGGGGGCCAAGAGACCCAGTACTTC CASNLAGGQETQYF
TRBJ2-1 TRBV5-1 . TRBD2 TGCGCCAGCAGCTCCCCCGGGCTAGCGGGGGGGCCCAATGAGCAGTTCTTC CASSSPGLAGGPNEQFF
TRBJ1-2 TRBV18 . . TGTGCCAGCTCACCAACAGGGCTCCGGGTAGATACTGGCTATGGCTACACCTTC CASSPTGLRVDTGYGYTF
TRBJ1-2 TRBV28 once . TGTGCCAGCAGTTTTATTTCCAGATATGGCTACACCTTC CASSFISRYGYTF
TRBJ1-2 TRBV7-9 . . TGTGCCAGCAGCTTAGGGGCCACACCTAGTGGCTACACCTTC CASSLGATPSGYTF
TRBJ2-5 TRBV4-1 . . TGCGCCAGCAGCCAACCTACGAGCGAGACCCAGTACTTC CASSQPTSETQYF
TRBJ2-7 TRBV7-2 . . TGTGCCAGCACCCCTTTGGCGGGTTTGTACGAGCAGTACTTC CASTPLAGLYEQYF
TRBJ1-2 TRBV28 . TRBD1 TGTGCCAGCAGTTTACCCCAGGGGGGGGCGCAAGGTGGCTACACCTTC CASSLPQGGAQGGYTF
TRBJ2-3 TRBV18 . . TGTGCCAGCTCACCAGGGGCAGATACGCAGTATTTT CASSPGADTQYF
TRBJ1-6 TRBV6-5 . TRBD1 TGTGCCAGCACCCAAACACAGGGGGGACGTTCACCCCTCCACTTT CASTQTQGGRSPLHF
TRBJ1-2 TRBV7-2 . . TGTGCCAGCCTTCGGGTGAACTATGGCTACACCTTC CASLRVNYGYTF
TRBJ1-6 TRBV5-8 . TRBD1 TGTGCCAGCAGCCCTTGGACAGGATTAAATAATTCACCCCTCCACTTT CASSPWTGLNNSPLHF
TRBJ2-1 TRBV11-3 once . TGTGCCAGCAGCTCGACACGACATTCAGAGGGATACAATGAGCAGTTCTTC CASSSTRHSEGYNEQFF
TRBJ1-6 TRBV5-1 . TRBD1 TGCGCCAGCAGCCAGTCAGGGGGGGTTTCACCCCTCCACTTT CASSQSGGVSPLHF
TRBJ1-2 TRBV2 . . TGTGCCAGCAAGGCAGGGGTATCGTATGGCTACACCTTC CASKAGVSYGYTF
TRBJ1-6 TRBV19 . . TGTGCCAGTAGTACCGACCGGACAAGAGGATACAATTCACCCCTCCACTTT CASSTDRTRGYNSPLHF
TRBJ2-7 TRBV6-6 . . TGTGCCAGCAGCGGACGGGCCTACGAGCAGTACTTC CASSGRAYEQYF
TRBJ1-3 TRBV28 . . TGTGCCAGCAGTTTAGGGGGACATACAGCCAACGGAAACACCATATATTTT CASSLGGHTANGNTIYF
TRBJ2-3 TRBV5-1 . TRBD2 TGCGCCAGCAGCCCCCCTAGCGGGGGAAGCACAGATACGCAGTATTTT CASSPPSGGSTDTQYF
TRBJ1-5 TRBV4-1 once . TGCGCCAGCAGCCAAGAAGGTAGCAATCAGCCCCAGCATTTT CASSQEGSNQPQHF
TRBJ1-6 TRBV18 . . TGTGCCAGCTCACCTGGTGAGAATAATTCACCCCTCCACTTT CASSPGENNSPLHF
TRBJ2-6 TRBV29-1 . . TGCAGCGCTTACACCGCCGGGGTGGGAAGTATAGCGGCCAACGTCCTGACTTTC CSAYTAGVGSIAANVLTF
TRBJ2-7 TRBV5-1 . TRBD1 TGCGCCAGCAGTCTGACAGGGAGCTCCTACGAGCAGTACTTC CASSLTGSSYEQYF
TRBJ1-6 TRBV30 . TRBD1 TGTGCCCGAAAATCCGGGACAGCTAGGAATTCACCCCTCCACTTT CARKSGTARNSPLHF